This entry lists 21 T cell receptor beta chains sequenced from one sample in a study of T-cell memory formation after mild COVID-19. TCRdb ran MiXCR on the 5' RACE reads and lists one entry per CDR3 protein. The data show 300,000 to 400,000 distinct CDR3 sequences, approximately 14% seen once. The sequenced sample consisted of PBMCs or a T cell subset sorted from them (not recorded which). Receptors originate from a man aged 18-30 years who had mild COVID-19 (a few samples of this study predate the infection). Cell type and time point are not known.

The chain links TRBV6-5 to TRBJ2-7, with 8 nucleotides matching TRBD1. The CDR3 consists of 15 residues. CDR1 and CDR2 from the germline V gene are MNHEY and SVGAGI. V shed 0 bases, J shed 7 bases, and the junction held 8 bases outside the gene matches. CDR3 region: CASSYSTGAVWEQYF. The CDR3 region has the DNA TGTGCCAGCAGTTACTCGACAGGGGCCGTGTGGGAGCAGTACTTC.

J is TRBJ1-2 and V is TRBV6-2 or TRBV6-3; a possible D gene is TRBD1 (5 bases). This CDR3 is 15 amino acids long. The germline gives CDR1 MNHEY, CDR2 SVGEGT. V lost 7 bases, J lost 3 bases, and 18 bases lay in between. The CDR3 loop reads CASNLPEGRDYGYTF. In DNA form, the CDR3 reads TGTGCCAGCAACTTACCGGAGGGGAGGGACTATGGCTACACCTTC.

The CDR3 spells CATALRARGNTDTQYF. The CDR3 DNA sequence: TGTGCCACCGCCCTGAGGGCGCGGGGGAACACAGATACGCAGTATTTT. The V and J genes are TRBV6-6 and TRBJ2-3, with 7 positions matching TRBD2. Per germline, CDR1 MNHNY and CDR2 SVGAGI (reference sequence). This CDR3 contains 16 residues. V was clipped by 10 bases and J by 2 bases; unmatched bases: 15.

The J gene is TRBJ2-1, the V gene TRBV12-3 or TRBV12-4; D is undetermined. Between the trimmed V and J ends, which lost 3 bases and 9 bases, there was a span of 6 bases. This CDR3 is 11 amino acids long. CDR3 region: CASSFTAEQFF. In DNA form, the CDR3 reads TGTGCCAGCAGTTTTACGGCTGAGCAGTTCTTC.

The chain joins TRBV28 to TRBJ2-7; 12 bases are shared with TRBD1. After removal of 2 bases from V and 5 bases from J, the junction contained 4 bases not matched to a gene. Germline-derived CDR1 and CDR2 are MDHEN and SYDVKM. The CDR3 runs to 15 residues. The CDR3, as DNA: TGTGCCAGCAGTTTAAAGGGACAGGGGGCCAACGAGCAGTACGTC. The encoded protein is CASSLKGQGANEQYV.

The gene calls are TRBV5-1 and TRBJ1-1; 7 bases map to TRBD1. Trimming took 0 bases from V and 0 from J; bases not matched to a gene: 5. In germline, CDR1 is SGHRS, CDR2 YFSETQ. There are 16 residues in the CDR3. The DNA of the CDR3 is TGCGCCAGCAGCTTGGGTACCGGGACAGTGAACACTGAAGCTTTCTTT. Its translation is CASSLGTGTVNTEAFF.

The rearrangement uses TRBV7-2 and TRBJ2-5; TRBD1 matches at 9 bases. The CDR3 length is 15 residues. In germline, CDR1 is SGHTA, CDR2 FQGNSA. The ends lost 5 bases at V and 2 bases at J; junction bases unmatched: 6. In DNA form, the CDR3 reads TGTGCCAGCAGCCATTTCGGACAGGGGCAAGAGACCCAGTACTTC. It specifies CASSHFGQGQETQYF.

The chain carries TRBV7-3 and TRBJ2-3, with D possibly called TRBD1 or TRBD2 (6 bases each). Trimming cost V 0 bases and J 10 bases, with 11 bases left between them. Germline V gene sequence: CDR1 SGHTA, CDR2 FQGTGA. CDR3 size: 13 residues. The CDR3 DNA is TGTGCCAGCAGCTTAACCCTGGGGGGCCCGCAGTATTTT. This codes for CASSLTLGGPQYF.

Only a few counts were recorded for this clonotype. This rearrangement joins TRBV5-6 to TRBJ1-1, with TRBD1 matching over 11 bases. This CDR3 is 15 amino acids long. The junction had 6 bases not matched to a gene; V was cut back by 2 bases and J by 6 bases. CDR1 and CDR2 from the germline V gene are SGHDT and YYEEEE. The CDR3 sequence is CASSFGQGALAEAFF. In DNA form, the CDR3 reads TGTGCCAGCAGCTTTGGACAGGGGGCTTTGGCTGAAGCTTTCTTT.

The V and J genes are TRBV19 and TRBJ1-2, with 7 bases fitting TRBD1. Germline CDR1 reads LNHDA; CDR2 reads SQIVND (reference sequence). Losses at the gene ends were 6 bases for V and 3 bases for J; bases not matched to a gene: 7. The CDR3 extends over 14 amino acids. The DNA for the CDR3 is TGTGCCAGTAGGACAGGGTCGGAGGACTATGGCTACACCTTC. Amino acid sequence: CASRTGSEDYGYTF.

This clonotype was seen at least ten times. The V and J genes are TRBV3-1 and TRBJ1-6; D unresolved. Trimming removed 5 bases from V and 10 bases from J, with 9 bases in between. This CDR3 contains 12 residues. Germline assignment: CDR1 LGHDT and CDR2 YNNKEL (reference sequence). In DNA, the CDR3 is TGTGCCAGCAGCAACGGGCGGTCACCCCTCCACTTT. The encoded protein is CASSNGRSPLHF.

The J gene is TRBJ2-1, the V gene TRBV7-2, with TRBD2 matching 13 bases. The CDR3 totals 17 residues. Germline CDR1 reads SGHTA; CDR2 reads FQGNSA. With V trimmed by 0 bases and J by 8 bases, 7 bases remained unmatched. CDR3 DNA: TGTGCCAGCAGCTTAGCGCGCTGGACTAGCGGGAGCGATGAGCAGTTCTTC. Its protein is CASSLARWTSGSDEQFF.

This chain joins TRBV6-5 and TRBJ1-2, with D tentatively TRBD1 (5 bases). V shed 6 bases and J shed 3 bases, with 11 bases lying between them. Germline V gene lookup returns CDR1 MNHEY and CDR2 SVGAGI. This CDR3 region has 13 residues. The CDR3 region is CASSPGRYYGYTF. The CDR3 DNA sequence: TGTGCCAGCAGCCCGGGACGGTACTATGGCTACACCTTC.

This clonotype has more than one count but fewer than ten. The chain recombines TRBV11-2 with TRBJ2-3, with TRBD2 as a possible D gene (7 bases). CDR1 is SGHAT, CDR2 FQNNGV, per germline. The germline V and J ends were trimmed by 1 base and 3 bases, with 14 bases remaining between them. This CDR3 has 16 residues. CDR3 DNA sequence: TGTGCCAGCAGCTTAGTCGGCGGGGGCCTTACAGATACGCAGTATTTT. Translated: CASSLVGGGLTDTQYF.

This clonotype was counted a few times. V is TRBV7-9 and J is TRBJ2-2; tentatively, D is TRBD1 (5 bases). Germline-derived CDR1 and CDR2 are SEHNR and FQNEAQ (reference sequence). V lost 11 bases to trimming and J lost 0 bases, with 16 bases between them. This CDR3 is 15 amino acids long. CDR3: CAGQQGLANTGELFF. The CDR3 DNA is TGTGCCGGCCAGCAGGGATTAGCGAACACCGGGGAGCTGTTTTTT.

This clonotype came up a few times. The rearrangement links TRBV7-9 to TRBJ2-4, with D perhaps TRBD2 (5 bases). The germline V gene encodes CDR1 SEHNR and CDR2 FQNEAQ (reference sequence). The CDR3 loop spans 13 amino acids. Trimming pared 2 bases from V and 8 bases from J, leaving 10 bases between. Here the CDR3 reads CASSLREWDIQYF. Written as DNA, the CDR3 is TGTGCCAGCAGCTTAAGGGAGTGGGACATTCAGTACTTC.

This chain connects TRBV7-9 to TRBJ1-6; D gene uncertain. Germline-derived CDR1 and CDR2 are SEHNR and FQNEAQ (reference sequence). Trimming cost V 6 bases and J 9 bases, with 9 bases left between them. The CDR3 contains 12 residues. The DNA for the CDR3 is TGTGCCAGCAGGCGACGCAGTTCACCCCTCCACTTT. Protein product: CASRRRSSPLHF.

This clonotype was seen a few times. CDR3 amino acids: CASRNPGTDIYEQYV. CDR3 sequence (DNA): TGTGCCAGCCGAAACCCCGGGACAGATATTTACGAGCAGTACGTC. The chain has TRBV6-6 and TRBJ2-7, with 7 bases matching TRBD1. V lost 8 bases and J lost 4; bases outside the gene matches: 14. Germline lookup yields CDR1 MNHNY and CDR2 SVGAGI (reference sequence). This CDR3 contains 15 residues.

The J gene is TRBJ1-2, the V gene TRBV12-2. TRBV12-2 is described as a pseudogene. The CDR3 has 11 amino acids. The CDR3 nucleotides read TGTGCAAGTCGCTTAGAGGATGGCTACACCTTC. Its translation is CASRLEDGYTF.

This chain connects TRBV4-3 to TRBJ2-1; D ambiguous. Germline lookup yields CDR1 LGHNA and CDR2 YSLEER. The CDR3 is 15 amino acids. V lost 3 bases, J lost 0 bases, and 9 bases lay in between. The CDR3 reads CASSHRASSYNEQFF. The CDR3 nucleotides are TGCGCCAGCAGCCACCGCGCTAGCTCCTACAATGAGCAGTTCTTC.

This clonotype was recorded many times. The chain combines TRBV10-3 with TRBJ2-7, with D perhaps matching TRBD1 (6 bases). Looked up from germline, CDR1 is ENHRY and CDR2 is SYGVKD. V lost 6 bases to trimming and J lost 7 bases, with 19 bases between them. The CDR3 has 14 amino acids. In nucleotides, the CDR3 is TGTGCCATCAGCTTCCAGGGGCCTTTTGGGGAGCAGTACTTC. It yields the protein CAISFQGPFGEQYF.